The 28 T cell receptor beta chains presented below share a single source sample, sequenced in a study of early T cells in non-severe SARS-CoV-2 infection. MiXCR was run by TCRdb on the 5' RACE reads, yielding one entry per CDR3 protein. The sample includes over 25,000 distinct CDR3 sequences, roughly a tenth of them seen just once. Sequencing was carried out using whole blood. The receptor set was obtained from an adult who was a healthcare worker with PCR-confirmed SARS-CoV-2 infection or an uninfected control (not recorded which).

The V call is TRBV29-1, the J call TRBJ1-1, with D possibly being TRBD1 (5 bases). The CDR3 loop spans 13 amino acids. Trimming stripped 6 bases from V and 0 bases from J, with 11 bases between. Germline lookup yields CDR1 SQVTM and CDR2 ANQGSEA. The CDR3 here is CSVTAYMNTEAFF. The DNA of the CDR3 is TGCAGCGTGACAGCGTACATGAACACTGAAGCTTTCTTT.

The sample holds many counts of this clonotype. CDR3 DNA sequence: TGTGCCAGTAGTATAGATGGTACAGGGGGCTTAAACATTCAGTACTTC. It codes for CASSIDGTGGLNIQYF. The chain carries TRBV19 and TRBJ2-4; 9 nucleotides agree with TRBD1. Germline V gene lookup returns CDR1 LNHDA and CDR2 SQIVND (reference sequence). The CDR3 is made up of 16 amino acids. V shed 0 bases, J shed 6 bases, and the junction held 6 bases outside the gene matches.

This clonotype was detected ten times or more. The rearrangement joins TRBV30 to TRBJ1-1, with D possibly matching TRBD1 (5 bases). V lost 7 bases and J lost 4, with 22 bases in between. This CDR3 is 15 amino acids long. Germline CDR1 and CDR2: GTSNPN and SVGIG (reference sequence). DNA of the CDR3: TGTGCCTCCCCGGCGGAGTCTGGAGGGACCACTGAAGCTTTCTTT. Its protein product is CASPAESGGTTEAFF.

This chain links TRBV20-1 with TRBJ2-3; the D call may be TRBD1 or TRBD2 (5 bases each). CDR1 and CDR2 from the germline V gene are DFQATT and SNEGSKA (reference sequence). Trimming removed 6 bases from V and 0 bases from J, with 13 bases in between. The CDR3 extends over 14 amino acids. CDR3: CSAGALPSTDTQYF. The CDR3 DNA reads as TGCAGTGCCGGGGCCCTGCCTAGCACAGATACGCAGTATTTT.

At least ten counts were recorded for this clonotype. This chain connects TRBV25-1 to TRBJ2-2; TRBD1 aligns across 9 bases. Germline V gene lookup returns CDR1 MGHDK and CDR2 SYGVNS. The CDR3 spans 16 residues. The ends lost 4 bases at V and 4 bases at J; junction bases unmatched: 7. The CDR3 DNA reads TGTGCCAGCAGTGCCAGGGGGACAGGGCTCACCGGGGAGCTGTTTTTT. As protein: CASSARGTGLTGELFF.

This clonotype was observed many times. The CDR3 nucleotides are TGTGCCAGCAGCTATGGCGGGAGGTCCCTTACGAATGAGCAGTTCTTC. Amino acid sequence: CASSYGGRSLTNEQFF. This chain links TRBV5-6 with TRBJ2-1, with TRBD2 matching over 8 bases. This CDR3 is 16 amino acids long. The germline gives CDR1 SGHDT, CDR2 YYEEEE. V shed 3 bases, J shed 7 bases, and the junction held 12 bases outside the gene matches.

This clonotype was detected many times. CDR3 DNA: TGTGCCAGCAGCGGAACCCCTCCAGGGGCTCCGCTGAACACTGAAGCTTTCTTT. This sequence encodes CASSGTPPGAPLNTEAFF. The chain employs TRBV13 and TRBJ1-1; D perhaps matches TRBD1 (6 bases). The V gene's germline CDR1 is PRHDT and CDR2 FYEKMQ (reference sequence). Trimming left V 5 bases short and J 0 bases short, with 22 bases between. The CDR3 covers 18 residues.

The chain recombines TRBV9 with TRBJ2-2, with TRBD1 identical over 7 bases. There are 17 residues in the CDR3. J lost 7 bases, V lost 0 bases, and 12 bases had no gene match. CDR1 is SGDLS and CDR2 is YYNGEE in the germline V gene. CDR3 in amino acids: CASSVAYRGGSGGELFF. The CDR3, as DNA: TGTGCCAGCAGCGTAGCGTACAGGGGTGGTAGTGGCGGGGAGCTGTTTTTT.

The chain has TRBV28 and TRBJ2-7; 8 bases match TRBD1. CDR1 and CDR2 from the germline V gene are MDHEN and SYDVKM. This CDR3 region has 12 residues. J was trimmed by 7 bases and V by 10 bases; bases with no gene match: 9. The DNA of the CDR3 is TGTGCCACCGGACAGGGCGGGTTGGAGCAGTACTTC. It is translated as CATGQGGLEQYF.

CDR3 amino acids: CASSRVGENTEAFF. In DNA, the CDR3 is TGCGCCAGCAGCCGCGTCGGCGAAAACACTGAAGCTTTCTTT. V gene TRBV4-1 combines with J gene TRBJ1-1; the D is unclear. The ends were cut back, 4 bases at V and 2 bases at J, with 11 bases in the middle. Germline V gives CDR1 MGHRA, CDR2 YSYEKL. This CDR3 is built from 14 residues.

This clonotype was detected ten times or more. The chain recombines TRBV7-3 with TRBJ2-1; 14 bases agree with TRBD2. Trimming removed 5 bases from V and 4 bases from J; junction bases left unmatched: 10. Per germline, CDR1 SGHTA and CDR2 FQGTGA. The CDR3 sequence is 18 residues long. Here the CDR3 reads CASSLGTSGGVRYNEQFF. CDR3 DNA sequence: TGTGCCAGCAGCCTAGGGACTAGCGGGGGCGTCCGGTACAATGAGCAGTTCTTC.

This chain links TRBV7-8 with TRBJ2-2; weak D call: TRBD2 (6 bases). V gave up 5 bases and J gave up 1 base, with 11 bases separating them. The CDR3 consists of 15 residues. Germline loops: CDR1 SGHVS, CDR2 FQNEAQ. The CDR3 protein is CASSPLGGNTGELFF. The CDR3 DNA reads TGTGCCAGCAGCCCCCTCGGGGGGAACACCGGGGAGCTGTTTTTT.

In its sample, this clonotype was seen many times. The chain carries TRBV2 and TRBJ2-2, with a possible D match to TRBD2 (5 bases). CDR1 and CDR2 (germline): SNHLY, FYNNEI. CDR3 length: 15 amino acids. Trimming removed 4 bases at V and 4 bases at J, with 13 bases between. This chain's CDR3 is CASSASLAGTGELFF. CDR3 DNA sequence: TGTGCCAGCAGTGCGAGTCTAGCTGGCACCGGGGAGCTGTTTTTT.

This clonotype occurred many times. V gene TRBV12-3 or TRBV12-4 combines with J gene TRBJ2-7; D might be TRBD1 (5 bases). The CDR3 has 13 amino acids. V lost 5 bases and J 1 base, leaving 9 bases between the germline ends. In DNA, the CDR3 is TGTGCCAGCAGTCCCCGACAGTCCTACGAGCAGTACTTC. Its translation: CASSPRQSYEQYF.

This clonotype was observed many times. This chain uses TRBV7-9 with TRBJ2-3, with a tentative D call TRBD1 (6 bases). Per germline, CDR1 SEHNR and CDR2 FQNEAQ (reference sequence). The CDR3 covers 14 residues. The V gene lost 5 bases and the J gene lost 2 bases, with 11 bases spanning the gap. The CDR3 sequence: CASSIRDNTDTQYF. The CDR3 bases are TGTGCCAGCAGCATCCGGGACAACACAGATACGCAGTATTTT.

The rearrangement uses TRBV27 and TRBJ2-7; perhaps TRBD2 as D (5 bases). The CDR3 length is 14 residues. Germline CDR1 MNHEY, CDR2 SMNVEV (reference sequence). V was shortened by 4 bases and J by 4 bases, with 14 bases between the two germline ends. CDR3: CASSSGSSAYEQYF. Here the CDR3 DNA reads TGTGCCAGCAGTTCGGGGTCCAGTGCGTACGAGCAGTACTTC.

This clonotype came up a few times. V is TRBV29-1 and J is TRBJ2-1, with 7 bases fitting TRBD1. The CDR3 has 15 residues. The V gene end was trimmed by 6 bases and the J gene end by 2 bases; junction bases not matched to a gene: 10. CDR1 SQVTM and CDR2 ANQGSEA come from the germline V gene. The CDR3 sequence is CSVKGARKTYNEQFF. Written as DNA, the CDR3 is TGCAGCGTAAAGGGGGCGCGGAAGACCTACAATGAGCAGTTCTTC.

The chain is built from TRBV18 and TRBJ2-3, with D uncertain. The CDR3 totals 16 residues. Germline values: CDR1 KGHSH, CDR2 LQKENI. Between the trimmed V and J ends, which lost 0 bases and 2 bases, there was a span of 12 bases. CDR3 sequence (DNA): TGTGCCAGCTCACCACCGGACGGCAGACCCACAGATACGCAGTATTTT. This codes for CASSPPDGRPTDTQYF. The entire variable domain, with the rest obtained from reference TRBV18 and TRBJ2-3, is as follows: NAGVMQNPRHLVRRRGQEARLRCSPMKGHSHVYWYRQLPEEGLKFMVYLQKENIIDESGMPKERFSAEFPKEGPSILRIQQVVRGDSAAYFCASSPPDGRPTDTQYFGPGTRLTVL.

The rearrangement links TRBV27 to TRBJ2-2, with D perhaps being TRBD1 or TRBD2 (6 bases each). The V end was cut by 3 bases, the J end by 3 bases, with 11 bases between. Looked up from germline, CDR1 is MNHEY and CDR2 is SMNVEV (reference sequence). This CDR3 has 15 amino acids. The CDR3 protein is CASSFEGGDTGELFF. The DNA of the CDR3 is TGTGCCAGCAGTTTCGAGGGGGGCGACACCGGGGAGCTGTTTTTT.

This clonotype was counted between two and nine times. The rearrangement joins TRBV19 to TRBJ2-5; TRBD1 agrees at 7 bases. Losses at the gene ends were 2 bases for V and 0 bases for J; bases not matched to a gene: 3. Germline V gene lookup returns CDR1 LNHDA and CDR2 SQIVND (reference sequence). The CDR3 is made up of 15 amino acids. CDR3 nucleotide sequence: TGTGCCAGTAGTATAATACAGGGGTACCAAGAGACCCAGTACTTC. Amino acid sequence: CASSIIQGYQETQYF.

In its sample, this clonotype ranks as large (0.1 to 1%). The chain uses TRBV30 and TRBJ1-4, with D unresolved. The CDR3 is 11 amino acids. Germline V gives CDR1 GTSNPN, CDR2 SVGIG (reference sequence). V was cut by 5 bases and J by 5 bases, with 6 bases left in between. CDR3 region: CAWSENEKLFF. CDR3 nucleotides: TGTGCCTGGTCTGAGAATGAAAAACTGTTTTTT.

In its sample, this clonotype is medium-sized. V usage is TRBV12-5 and J usage is TRBJ1-1; TRBD1 matches 8 bases. The CDR3 covers 13 residues. Germline CDR1 LGHNT, CDR2 FRNRAP. Losses at the gene ends were 7 bases for V and 4 bases for J; bases not matched to a gene: 5. This CDR3 reads CASEQQGGTEAFF. In DNA form, the CDR3 reads TGTGCTAGTGAGCAACAGGGGGGCACTGAAGCTTTCTTT.

This clonotype was recorded at least ten times. This chain joins TRBV28 and TRBJ2-3; no clear D gene. The CDR3 totals 14 residues. With 5 bases removed from V and 4 bases from J, the gap between germline ends came to 13 bases. Germline values: CDR1 MDHEN, CDR2 SYDVKM. The DNA for the CDR3 is TGTGCCAGCAGTCCCTCGAAGGCGGCAGATACGCAGTATTTT. It specifies CASSPSKAADTQYF.

This clonotype was observed many times. J is TRBJ1-5 and V is TRBV2; D is ambiguous. Trimming shortened V by 5 bases and J by 6 bases, and 14 bases separated the two germline ends. Germline CDR1 and CDR2: SNHLY and FYNNEI. The CDR3 spans 14 residues. The CDR3 region has the DNA TGTGCCAGCAGTCTACAGCGGCTACCTCAGCCCCAGCATTTT. It is translated as CASSLQRLPQPQHF.

This clonotype turned up a few times. The chain recombines TRBV20-1 with TRBJ2-5; D might be TRBD2 (5 bases). This CDR3 is built from 13 residues. CDR1 and CDR2 (germline): DFQATT, SNEGSKA (reference sequence). Trimming took 1 base from V and 5 from J, leaving 11 bases between them. This CDR3 is CSARGGQRETQYF. The CDR3 DNA reads TGCAGTGCTAGAGGGGGTCAGCGGGAGACCCAGTACTTC.

This clonotype has more than one count but fewer than ten. V and J are TRBV9 and TRBJ1-1; TRBD1 matches 7 bases. The CDR3 consists of 14 residues. Per germline, CDR1 SGDLS and CDR2 YYNGEE. J lost 3 bases, V lost 2 bases, and 4 bases had no gene match. CDR3 region: CASSVGQTYTEAFF. For the CDR3, the DNA is TGTGCCAGCAGCGTGGGACAGACTTACACTGAAGCTTTCTTT.

This clonotype was recorded many times. V and J are TRBV9 and TRBJ2-5; D remains unclear. Germline assignment: CDR1 SGDLS and CDR2 YYNGEE. With 1 base removed from V and 2 bases from J, the gap between germline ends came to 12 bases. The CDR3 spans 15 residues. CDR3 DNA sequence: TGTGCCAGCAGCGTAAGTGGGTACATACAAGAGACCCAGTACTTC. Translation gives CASSVSGYIQETQYF.

This clonotype was recorded at least ten times. The genes are TRBV7-8 and TRBJ1-2; D gene unclear. The ends were cut back, 5 bases at V and 6 bases at J, with 10 bases in the middle. Germline loops: CDR1 SGHVS, CDR2 FQNEAQ. The CDR3 has 12 amino acids. The CDR3 nucleotides are TGTGCCAGCAGCCCCAACCAACATGGCTACACCTTC. Its protein product is CASSPNQHGYTF.